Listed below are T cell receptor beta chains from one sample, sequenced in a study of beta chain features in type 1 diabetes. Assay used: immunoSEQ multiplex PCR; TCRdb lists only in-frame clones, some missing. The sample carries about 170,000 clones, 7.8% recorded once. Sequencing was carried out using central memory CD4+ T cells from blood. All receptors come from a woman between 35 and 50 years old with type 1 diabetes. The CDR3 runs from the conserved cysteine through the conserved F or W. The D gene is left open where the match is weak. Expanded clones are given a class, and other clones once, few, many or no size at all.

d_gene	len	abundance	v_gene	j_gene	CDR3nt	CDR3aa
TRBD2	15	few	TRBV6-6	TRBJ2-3	TGTGCCAGCAGAGGGACTAGCGGTAGCACAGATACGCAGTATTTT	CASRGTSGSTDTQYF
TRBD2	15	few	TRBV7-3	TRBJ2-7	TGTGCCAGCAGCCCTCGGGGGGGGAGCTCCTACGAGCAGTACTTC	CASSPRGGSSYEQYF
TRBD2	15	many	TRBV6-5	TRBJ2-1	TGTGCCAGCAGTTCCGTTGCGGGGGGGTACAATGAGCAGTTCTTC	CASSSVAGGYNEQFF
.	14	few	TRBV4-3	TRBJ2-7	TGCGCCAGCAGCCAAGATCTGAGGGAATACGAGCAGTACTTC	CASSQDLREYEQYF
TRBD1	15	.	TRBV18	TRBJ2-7	TGTGCCAGCTCACTTTATTCGGGACAGGGGTCCGAGCAGTACTTC	CASSLYSGQGSEQYF
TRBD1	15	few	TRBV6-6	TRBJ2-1	TGTGCCAGCACCAACACAGGGGACCCCGGCGCCGAGCAGTTCTTC	CASTNTGDPGAEQFF
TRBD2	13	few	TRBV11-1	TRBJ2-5	TGTGCCGGAACTAGCGGGGGGGAAGAGACCCAGTACTTC	CAGTSGGEETQYF
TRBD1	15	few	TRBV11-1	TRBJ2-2	TGTGCCAGCAGCACACGACAGGGTGGCACCGGGGAGCTGTTTTTT	CASSTRQGGTGELFF
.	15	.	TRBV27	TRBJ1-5	TGTGCCAGCAGCCGGGACTTCTTTTCAGGGCAGCCCCAGCATTTT	CASSRDFFSGQPQHF
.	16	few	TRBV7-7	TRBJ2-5	TGTGCCAGCAGCTTAGGGGGGGGCCTCCGCGGGGAGACCCAGTACTTC	CASSLGGGLRGETQYF
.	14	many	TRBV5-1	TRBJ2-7	TGCGCCAGCAGCTTGAGTGGGGCTTACTACGAGCAGTACTTC	CASSLSGAYYEQYF
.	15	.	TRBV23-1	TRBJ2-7	TGCGCCAGCAGCCAAGATATTTACAGGACCTACGAGCAGTACTTC	CASSQDIYRTYEQYF
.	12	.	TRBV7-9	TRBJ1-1	TGTGCCAGCAGCCCGACAGAGACTGAAGCTTTCTTT	CASSPTETEAFF
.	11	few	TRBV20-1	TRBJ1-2	TGCAGTGCTAGAGGAGCGTATGGCTACACCTTC	CSARGAYGYTF
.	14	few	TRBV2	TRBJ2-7	TGTGCCAGCAGCGAAACCGGGACACCCTACGAGCAGTACTTC	CASSETGTPYEQYF
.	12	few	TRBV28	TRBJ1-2	TGTGCCAGCACCTCCGGTTCTTGGGGCTACACCTTC	CASTSGSWGYTF